This T cell receptor (beta chain) was obtained from a study of T cell changes during pregnancy in multiple sclerosis. This table comes from immunoSEQ multiplex PCR, and its TCRdb copy is limited to in-frame clones, with some not included. Of about 51,000 clones in the sample, about 92% were seen once. Trimming took 5 bases from V and 4 from J; bases not matched to a gene: 14. Looked up from germline, CDR1 is MDHEN and CDR2 is SYDVKM. The CDR3 runs 17 residues. The chain carries TRBV28 and TRBJ2-7; the match to TRBD2 covers 10 bases. This sequence was found in a female donor with multiple sclerosis, enrolled in a pregnancy study. The sample consisted of peripheral blood, taken in the second trimester of pregnancy. The CDR3: CASSPHTGLAVPYEQYF. The CDR3 DNA reads as TGTGCCAGCAGTCCTCACACCGGACTAGCGGTCCCTTACGAGCAGTACTTC. The full variable domain, with the rest looked up from reference TRBV28 and TRBJ2-7, is DVKVTQSSRYLVKRTGEKVFLECVQDMDHENMFWYRQDPGLGLRLIYFSYDVKMKEKGDIPEGYSVSREKKERFSLILESASTNQTSMYLCASSPHTGLAVPYEQYFGPGTRLTVT.